This T cell receptor (beta chain) is drawn from a study of graft-versus-host responses after intestinal transplantation (dated by TCRdb to the early 2020s). Broadly, across the study: Multivisceral, liver-intestinal, or isolated intestinal transplants were received by the recipients. Anti-thymocyte globulin induction was given to all recipients, followed by maintenance tacrolimus and steroids for around three years. After intestinal transplantation, graft-versus-host and host-versus-graft alloreactive T cell clones were followed in the graft, circulation and bone marrow using bulk TCR-beta CDR3 sequencing. To identify alloreactive clones, pre-transplant mixed lymphocyte reaction products were sequenced and compared with unstimulated pre-transplant donor and recipient T cells. A cohort of 20 to 25 intestinal transplant recipients, including one retransplant, was enrolled, and a few patients lacking pretransplant specimens were excluded. Donor T cell macrochimerism was defined as a peak of at least 4% donor T cells among recipient peripheral blood mononuclear cells. Rather than being sequenced by the commercial service, samples from a few later patients were sequenced in-house on an Illumina MiSeq and processed with MiXCR.

Inclusive of the bounding cysteine and phenylalanine, the CDR3 is 16 residues long. Only the CDR3 part of the read is kept: 48 bases, read in frame from the first base. The germline V gene supplies CDR1 SGHDT and CDR2 YYEEEE. V is cut back by 6 bases and J by 7 bases, with 14 bases in the junction unmatched. A word on this clone: No cognate antigen has been identified for it. Per-base quality was not reported, and no clone a single base away is much larger than it.

Blood samples were collected up to 4 times in the first month after transplant and then at least monthly when available. Points the paper makes about the study in general: Early after transplant, peak levels of circulating GvH clones were associated with declines in HvG clones. GvH clones were detected in recipient bone marrow, and some appeared earlier in ileal mucosa or blood, consistent with an intestinal mucosal origin. The relatively low number and heterogeneity of intestinal transplant patients limited the conclusions. In patients with donor T cell macrochimerism, the allografts had high GvH to HvG T cell clonal ratios.

Receptor amplification or capture employed the immunoSEQ multiplex PCR assay. High-throughput TCR-beta CDR3 sequencing of genomic DNA from most patients was performed by Adaptive Biotechnologies. Processing in the source paper ran as follows. Adaptive's ImmunoSEQ software was the source of the TCR sequencing data for about 20 patients, while three other patients were processed with MiXCR and VDJtools. Because the origin of CDR3 nucleotide sequences shared between donor and recipient could not be assigned, those sequences were removed. At least 2-fold expansion over unstimulated cells and a minimum CFSE-low frequency of 0.002% (template counts) or 0.001% (read counts) were required for clones to be classified as alloreactive. Clones were considered mappable if detected in sequenced pre-transplant spleen, lymph node, or MLR CFSE-low populations of the donor or recipient. The cumulative frequency of alloreactive clones was calculated as a percentage of all sequences, weighted by copy number. TCRdb retrieved this table from immuneACCESS and kept in-frame rearrangements only. Not all clones are present; in checked studies, unresolved V genes account for under half, and no reason is known for the remainder. The V and J calls and the clone size are those of that table, but D and trimming were determined from the DNA. A total of 29,000 or so clones appear in this sample, around 90% of them only once. The top ten hold about 9.9% of the sample.

The receptor's source is a human patient who received an intestinal transplant, so some T cells may come from the graft donor. The sequencing used PBMCs, collected about 450 days after intestinal transplantation. The receptor chain draws on TRBV5-6 and TRBJ1-3, with 9 middle bases fitting TRBD1. The CDR3: CASNSGQGKYLNTIYF. The DNA sequence follows: TGTGCCAGCAACTCCGGACAGGGGAAGTATCTTAACACCATATATTTT.